Listed here are 21 T cell receptor beta chains from one sample, sequenced in a study of T cells in women clearing cervical HPV infection. Generated by immunoSEQ multiplex PCR, the TCRdb table keeps only in-frame clones and is missing some. This sample carries around 39,000 clones, with 4.5% to 6% going to the ten biggest clones. The material sequenced was blood buffy coat. These receptors were collected from a woman aged 18-70 years with a cervical HPV16 infection that either progressed to CIN3+ or cleared (not recorded which).

Comment on this clone: Read coverage stops 3 residues before the CDR3 terminus; the germline J gene supplies the remainder. The genes are TRBV30 and TRBJ2-2; D is unclear. CDR1 is GTSNPN and CDR2 is SVGIG in the germline V gene (reference sequence). Trimming pared 5 bases from V and 4 bases from J, leaving 14 bases between. The length of the CDR3 is 14 residues. CDR3 region: CAWVPLLSTGELFF. The sequenced CDR3 bases are TGTGCCTGGGTTCCTCTACTGAGCACCGGGGAG. Drawing the rest from reference TRBV30 and TRBJ2-2, the complete variable domain is SQTIHQWPATLVQPVGSPLSLECTVEGTSNPNLYWYRQAAGRGLQLLFYSVGIGQISSEVPQNLSASRPQDRQFILSSKKLLLSDSGFYLCAWVPLLSTGELFFGEGSRLTVL.

In the case of this clone: The read falls 3 residues short of the CDR3 end, and the missing part is taken from the germline J gene. The chain is built from TRBV7-8 and TRBJ2-3, with D tentatively TRBD1 (6 bases). Germline V lookup: CDR1 SGHVS, CDR2 FQNEAQ. CDR3 length equals 14 residues. CDR3 loop: CASSFDRIAQPQYF. Partial CDR3 DNA: TGTGCCAGCAGCTTTGACAGGATCGCTCAGCCG.

On this clone: The read halts 3 residues ahead of the CDR3 end, with the missing end drawn from the germline J gene. The chain is built from TRBV6-2 or TRBV6-3 and TRBJ1-2, with D uncertain. The CDR3 loop spans 16 amino acids. The germline V gene encodes CDR1 MNHEY and CDR2 SVGEGT. Incomplete CDR3 DNA: TGTGCCAGCAGTCACCTGACTAGCGGGCAATCCTACGAC. The encoded protein is CASSHLTSGQSYD. The CDR3, in full, reads CASSHLTSGQSYDYTF.

Concerning this clone itself: The missing CDR3 end, 3 residues past where the read stops, is filled in from the germline J gene. This chain connects TRBV19 to TRBJ1-5; TRBD1 aligns across 7 bases. V dropped 7 bases and J dropped 4; count of bases not matched to a gene: 4. In germline, CDR1 is LNHDA, CDR2 SQIVND (reference sequence). This CDR3 has 13 amino acids. CDR3 sequence reads: CASTGTANQPQHF. CDR3 DNA, as far as it was read: TGTGCCAGTACTGGGACAGCTAATCAGCCC.

The CDR3: CASSQNYEQYF. The sequenced CDR3 bases are TGTGCCAGCAGTCAAAACTACGAG. This sequence joins TRBV28 and TRBJ2-7, with D hard to call. Read data end 3 residues before the CDR3 end; the end is taken from the germline J gene. In germline, CDR1 is MDHEN, CDR2 SYDVKM. Trimming stripped 5 bases from V and 3 bases from J, with 5 bases between. This CDR3 contains 11 residues.

About this clone itself: The CDR3 is cut off 3 residues early in the read; its end comes from the germline J gene. The V gene is TRBV30, the J gene TRBJ2-2; 11 bases fit TRBD1. Per the germline V gene, CDR1 is GTSNPN and CDR2 is SVGIG (reference sequence). The CDR3 spans 15 residues. CDR3 DNA, as far as it was read: TGTGCCTGGAGCTGGACAGGGGGCGCGGGTGAAAAG. Protein sequence: CAWSWTGGAGEK. Given in full, the CDR3 is CAWSWTGGAGEKLFF. Using reference TRBV30 and TRBJ2-2 for the parts outside the CDR3, the full variable domain is SQTIHQWPATLVQPVGSPLSLECTVEGTSNPNLYWYRQAAGRGLQLLFYSVGIGQISSEVPQNLSASRPQDRQFILSSKKLLLSDSGFYLCAWSWTGGAGEKLFFGEGSRLTVL.

As to this clone: The read terminates 3 residues before the CDR3 end, so the remaining end is supplied by the germline J gene. This chain connects TRBV5-1 to TRBJ2-1; TRBD2 matches 11 bases. The germline CDR1 and CDR2 sequences are SGHRS and YFSETQ. The CDR3 loop spans 17 amino acids. Trimming cost V 3 bases and J 0 bases; bases outside gene matches: 5. The CDR3 protein is CASSSPSGRSSYNEQFF. CDR3 bases read: TGCGCCAGCAGCTCCCCTAGCGGGAGGAGCTCCTACAATGAG.

Notes on this clone: Coverage ceases 3 residues before the CDR3 finishes, and the germline J gene fills in the end. The chain carries TRBV5-1 and TRBJ2-2; 8 positions match TRBD1. Looked up from germline, CDR1 is SGHRS and CDR2 is YFSETQ. Trimming at V came to 7 bases and at J to 5 bases, leaving 4 bases not matched to a gene. The CDR3 runs to 13 residues. The covered CDR3 bases are TGCGCCAGCGGGACAGGCGGAACCGGGGAG. This sequence encodes CASGTGGTGE. The entire CDR3 sequence reads CASGTGGTGELFF.

A word on this clone: The read is 3 residues too short to cover the CDR3 end, so that end is filled in from the germline J gene. The V and J genes are TRBV18 and TRBJ2-2, with 7 bases identical to TRBD2. V lost 0 bases to trimming and J lost 8 bases; unmatched junction nucleotides: 9. The CDR3 loop spans 16 amino acids. Germline assignment: CDR1 KGHSH and CDR2 LQKENI. The DNA read from the CDR3 is TGTGCCAGCTCACCACCGGAGTCGGGGGGAACGGGGGAG. Translating gives CASSPPESGGTGE. The CDR3 in its entirety is CASSPPESGGTGELFF.

Worth noting for this clone: The read terminates 3 residues ahead of where the CDR3 ends, so the germline J gene completes it. The rearrangement uses TRBV7-8 and TRBJ2-3; maybe TRBD2 (7 bases). The CDR3 runs to 14 residues. In germline, CDR1 is SGHVS, CDR2 FQNEAQ. The covered CDR3 bases are TGTGCCAGCAGCTTAGCCGGGGGGCAAGAGACG. This gives the protein CASSLAGGQET. In full, the CDR3 reads CASSLAGGQETQYF. Complete variable domain (other parts from reference TRBV7-8 and TRBJ2-3): GAGVSQSPRYKVAKRGQDVALRCDPISGHVSLFWYQQALGQGPEFLTYFQNEAQLDKSGLPSDRFFAERPEGSVSTLKIQRTQQEDSAVYLCASSLAGGQETQYFGPGTRLTVL.

CDR3 residues: CASSSTGPGGYTF. The covered CDR3 bases are TGTGCCAGCAGCTCTACAGGGCCGGGAGGC. J is TRBJ1-2 and V is TRBV5-4, with D possibly TRBD1 on 6 matching bases. The read is 3 residues too short to cover the CDR3 end, so that end is filled in from the germline J gene. The CDR3 has 13 amino acids. Germline V CDR1 and CDR2: SGHNT, YYREEE (reference sequence).

As concerns this clone: The CDR3 goes on 3 residues after the read ends, and that part is filled in from the germline J gene. V is TRBV7-9 and J is TRBJ2-2; D is uncertain. The CDR3 runs 14 residues. The germline gives CDR1 SEHNR, CDR2 FQNEAQ (reference sequence). The CDR3 DNA, read in part, is TGTGCCAGCAGCTTGCGCGGAACTAATGAAAAG. Encoded protein: CASSLRGTNEK. The full CDR3 protein is CASSLRGTNEKLFF.

In regard to this clone: The read terminates 3 residues ahead of where the CDR3 ends, so the germline J gene completes it. This chain uses TRBV19 with TRBJ2-3; a possible D gene is TRBD1 (6 bases). The CDR3 has 14 amino acids. Germline CDR1 reads LNHDA; CDR2 reads SQIVND (reference sequence). This chain's CDR3 is CASSPQGPVEAQYF. The covered CDR3 bases are TGTGCCAGTAGTCCACAGGGACCCGTAGAGGCG. Variable domain in full (rest from reference TRBV19 and TRBJ2-3): DGGITQSPKYLFRKEGQNVTLSCEQNLNHDAMYWYRQDPGQGLRLIYYSQIVNDFQKGDIAEGYSVSREKKESFPLTVTSAQKNPTAFYLCASSPQGPVEAQYFGPGTRLTVL.

Points on this clone: The read falls 3 residues short of the CDR3 end, and the missing part is taken from the germline J gene. The rearrangement links TRBV6-2 or TRBV6-3 to TRBJ2-5; TRBD2 agrees at 9 bases. CDR1 is MNHEY, CDR2 SVGEGT, per germline. CDR3 length: 15 residues. J was trimmed by 2 bases and V by 3 bases; bases with no gene match: 4. The CDR3 is CASSYGLARQETQYF. CDR3 DNA (partial): TGTGCCAGCAGTTATGGACTAGCGCGACAAGAGACC.

As for this clone: The DNA ends 3 residues before the CDR3 does, and the rest of the CDR3 is filled in from the germline J gene. This chain connects TRBV2 to TRBJ1-2, with D possibly matching TRBD1 (6 bases). Germline loops: CDR1 SNHLY, CDR2 FYNNEI. This CDR3 has 17 residues. CDR3 DNA (partial): TGTGCCAGCAACCCAACCCCGGGGACATCCCTCTCCTACGAC. Amino acids: CASNPTPGTSLSYD. The complete CDR3 protein is CASNPTPGTSLSYDYTF.

Regarding this clone: The CDR3 end is not reached by the read, which stops 3 residues before it; the germline J gene fills it in. The identical CDR3 is also encoded by other nucleotide sequences in the sample. The V call is TRBV19, the J call TRBJ2-1; 8 bases agree with TRBD2. CDR1 is LNHDA, CDR2 SQIVND, per germline (reference sequence). CDR3 size: 13 residues. V dropped 5 bases and J dropped 7; count of bases not matched to a gene: 4. CDR3 DNA, as far as it was read: TGTGCCAGTAGTGGGACTAGTCGAAATGAG. Protein product: CASSGTSRNE. The CDR3 in full is CASSGTSRNEQFF.

For this clone: The DNA ends 3 residues before the CDR3 does, and the rest of the CDR3 is filled in from the germline J gene. The V gene is TRBV27, the J gene TRBJ2-7; D is perhaps TRBD1 (6 bases). Germline loops: CDR1 MNHEY, CDR2 SMNVEV (reference sequence). Deletions cut 6 bases from V and 4 bases from J, with 16 bases between. The CDR3 is 14 residues long. The sequenced CDR3 bases are TGTGCCAGCAGCCCCCAGGTTACAGGGTACGAG. Its protein is CASSPQVTGYE. In full, the CDR3 is CASSPQVTGYEQYF.

Note on this clone: The DNA ends 3 residues before the CDR3 does, and the rest of the CDR3 is filled in from the germline J gene. The chain employs TRBV18 and TRBJ2-2, with TRBD1 identical over 8 bases. The CDR3 has 17 residues. The germline V gene encodes CDR1 KGHSH and CDR2 LQKENI. With V trimmed by 0 bases and J by 2 bases, 5 bases remained unmatched. The sequenced part of the CDR3 DNA is TGTGCCAGCTCACCACCCGACAGGGGAATCAACACCGGGGAG. It specifies CASSPPDRGINTGE. The complete CDR3 reads CASSPPDRGINTGELFF.

Worth noting for this clone: With the read ending 3 residues before the CDR3 end, the germline J gene is used to fill in that end. This chain links TRBV2 with TRBJ2-7, with 9 bases that match TRBD2. Germline V CDR1 and CDR2: SNHLY, FYNNEI. CDR3 length: 15 residues. V was pared by 7 bases and J by 2 bases, with 9 bases of the junction left unmatched. The CDR3 sequence: CASKEASGNTYEQYF. The DNA read from the CDR3 is TGTGCCAGCAAGGAGGCTAGCGGGAACACCTACGAG.

About this clone itself: Read data end 3 residues before the CDR3 end; the end is taken from the germline J gene. V is TRBV19 and J is TRBJ2-1; possibly TRBD2 for D (5 bases). Germline V lookup: CDR1 LNHDA, CDR2 SQIVND (reference sequence). V was clipped by 1 base and J by 3 bases, with 16 bases between them. The CDR3 length is 17 residues. The CDR3 DNA, read in part, is TGTGCCAGTAGTATAGGAGAGGCGGGCTACGACTACAATGAG. Amino acid sequence: CASSIGEAGYDYNE. In full, the CDR3 reads CASSIGEAGYDYNEQFF.

Points on this clone: The CDR3 end falls 3 residues outside the read, so it is completed with the germline J gene. The V gene is TRBV28, the J gene TRBJ1-2; perhaps TRBD1 as D (6 bases). The V gene's germline CDR1 is MDHEN and CDR2 SYDVKM. The CDR3 has 13 residues. V was clipped by 5 bases and J by 4 bases, with 11 bases between them. This CDR3 reads CASSPQGIYGYTF. The sequenced CDR3 bases are TGTGCCAGCAGTCCGCAGGGGATCTATGGC.